This note documents a single TCR beta chain sequence. PCR primers comprised 60 Vbeta and 13 Jbeta primers. The protocol was immunoSEQ multiplex PCR, while the TCRdb copy is restricted to in-frame clones and leaves out a portion. The table includes about 200,000 clones, almost 80% detected once. These data belong to a study of cytomegalovirus exposure and HLA in healthy donors. The receptor was derived from a man between 18 and 35 years old in good health and CMV-seronegative. What was sequenced was PBMCs.

CDR3 nucleotide sequence: TGTGCCAGCAGCTTAGCGGGGGGTTCCTACAATGAGCAGTTCTTC. Protein sequence: CASSLAGGSYNEQFF. The chain uses TRBV11-3 and TRBJ2-1; 7 bases line up with TRBD2. There are 15 residues in the CDR3. In germline, CDR1 is SGHNT, CDR2 YENEEA. V dropped 1 base and J dropped 1; count of bases not matched to a gene: 1.